This T cell receptor beta chain was observed in a study of T cells in Graves' hyperthyroidism and ophthalmopathy. This clonotype was recorded at least ten times. The CDR3 regions of TCR beta were amplified from RNA transcripts. The HTBI primer set drove a first-round RT-PCR of the TCR CDR3. TCRdb called the multiplex PCR reads again in MiXCR, with one record for every CDR3 protein. This table holds about 590,000 distinct CDR3 sequences, approximately 15% found once. Trimming took off 3 bases at V and 7 bases at J, with 22 bases between the two ends. Germline CDR1 MDHEN, CDR2 SYDVKM. The CDR3 has 16 amino acids.

The sample taken for sequencing was blood. The chain has TRBV28 and TRBJ2-7; perhaps TRBD1 as D (6 bases). The TCR sequence derives from a young woman with Graves' ophthalmopathy. Here the CDR3 reads CASSFTWDTRSLEQYF. The CDR3, as DNA: TGTGCCAGCAGTTTTACTTGGGACACCCGGTCTCTTGAGCAGTACTTC.